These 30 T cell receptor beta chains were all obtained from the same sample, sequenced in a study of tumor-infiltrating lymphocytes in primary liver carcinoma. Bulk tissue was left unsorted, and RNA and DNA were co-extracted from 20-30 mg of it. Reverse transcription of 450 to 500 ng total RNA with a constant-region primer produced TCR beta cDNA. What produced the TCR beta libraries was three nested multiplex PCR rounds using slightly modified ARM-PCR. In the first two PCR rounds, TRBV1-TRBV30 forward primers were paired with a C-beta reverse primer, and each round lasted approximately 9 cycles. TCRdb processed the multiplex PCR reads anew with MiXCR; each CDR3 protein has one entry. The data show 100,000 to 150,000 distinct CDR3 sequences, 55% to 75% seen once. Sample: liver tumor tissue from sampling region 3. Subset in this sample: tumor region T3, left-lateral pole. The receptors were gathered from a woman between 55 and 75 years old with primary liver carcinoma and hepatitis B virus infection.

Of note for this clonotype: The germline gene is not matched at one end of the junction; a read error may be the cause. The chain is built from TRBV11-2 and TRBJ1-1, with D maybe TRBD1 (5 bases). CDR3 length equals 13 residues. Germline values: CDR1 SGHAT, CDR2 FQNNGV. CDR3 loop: CASSPGYHAEAFF. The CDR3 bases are TGTGCGAGCAGCCCAGGGTATCACGCTGAAGCTTTCTTT.

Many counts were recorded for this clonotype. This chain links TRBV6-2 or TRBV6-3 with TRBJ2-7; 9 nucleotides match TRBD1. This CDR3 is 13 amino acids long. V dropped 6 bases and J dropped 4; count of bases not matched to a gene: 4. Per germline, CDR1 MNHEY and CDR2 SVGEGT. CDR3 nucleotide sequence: TGTGCCAGCAGCCGCGGACAGGGGTACGAGCAGTACTTC. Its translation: CASSRGQGYEQYF.

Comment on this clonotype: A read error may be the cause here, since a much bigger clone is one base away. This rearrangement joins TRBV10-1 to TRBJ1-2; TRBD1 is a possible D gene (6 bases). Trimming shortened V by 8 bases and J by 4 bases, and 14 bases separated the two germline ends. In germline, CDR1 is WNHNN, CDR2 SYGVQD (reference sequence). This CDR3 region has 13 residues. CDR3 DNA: TGCGCCAGCGTAATACAGGGACCCTATGGCTACACCTTC. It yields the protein CASVIQGPYGYTF.

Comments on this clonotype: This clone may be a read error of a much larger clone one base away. The CDR3 reads CASCQDASGRYEQYF. DNA of the CDR3: TGTGCCAGCTGCCAAGATGCTAGCGGGAGGTACGAGCAGTACTTC. This sequence joins TRBV4-2 and TRBJ2-7; 11 bases align to TRBD2. The CDR3 totals 15 residues. Germline CDR1 is LGHNA and CDR2 is YNFKEQ.

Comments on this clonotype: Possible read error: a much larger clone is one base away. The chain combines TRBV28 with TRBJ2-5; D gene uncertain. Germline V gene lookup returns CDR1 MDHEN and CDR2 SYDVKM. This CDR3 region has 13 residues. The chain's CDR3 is CASSPTAKETQHF. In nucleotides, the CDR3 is TGTGCCAGCAGCCCTACGGCCAAAGAGACCCAGCACTTC.

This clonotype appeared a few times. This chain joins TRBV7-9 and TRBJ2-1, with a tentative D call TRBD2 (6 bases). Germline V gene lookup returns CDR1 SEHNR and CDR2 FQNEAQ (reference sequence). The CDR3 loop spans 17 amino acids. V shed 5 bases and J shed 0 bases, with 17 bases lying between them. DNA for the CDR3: TGTGCCAGCAGCGCGACTTGGGCGGGGTTCTCCTACAATGAGCAGTTCTTC. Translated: CASSATWAGFSYNEQFF.

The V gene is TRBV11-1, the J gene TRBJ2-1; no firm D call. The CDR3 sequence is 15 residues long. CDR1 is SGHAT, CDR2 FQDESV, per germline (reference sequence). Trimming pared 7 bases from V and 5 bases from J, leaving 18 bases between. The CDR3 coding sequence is TGTGCCAGCAACTTTGCGGTAGCAAGCAACAATGAGCAGTTCTTC. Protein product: CASNFAVASNNEQFF.

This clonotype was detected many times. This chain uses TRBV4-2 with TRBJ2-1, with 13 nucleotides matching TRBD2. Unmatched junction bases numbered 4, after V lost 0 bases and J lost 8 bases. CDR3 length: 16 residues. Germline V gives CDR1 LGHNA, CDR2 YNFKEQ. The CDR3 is CASSQETSGRGDEQFF. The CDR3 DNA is TGTGCCAGCAGCCAAGAAACTAGCGGGAGGGGCGATGAGCAGTTCTTC.

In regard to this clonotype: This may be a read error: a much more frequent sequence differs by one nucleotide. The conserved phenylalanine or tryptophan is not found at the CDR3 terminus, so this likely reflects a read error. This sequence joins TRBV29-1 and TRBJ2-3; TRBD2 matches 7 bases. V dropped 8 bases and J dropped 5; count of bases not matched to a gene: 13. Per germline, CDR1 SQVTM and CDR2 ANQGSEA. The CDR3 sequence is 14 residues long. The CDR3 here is CSLGGGSGGDTQYL. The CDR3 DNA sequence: TGCAGCCTGGGAGGCGGGAGTGGCGGAGATACGCAGTATCTT.

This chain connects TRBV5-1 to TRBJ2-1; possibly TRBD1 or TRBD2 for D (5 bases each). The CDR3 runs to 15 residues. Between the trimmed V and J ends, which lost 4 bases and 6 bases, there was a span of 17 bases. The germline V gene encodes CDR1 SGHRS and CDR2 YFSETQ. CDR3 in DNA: TGCGCCAGCAGCCTGAGGGGAGATCCCTCCAATGAGCAGTTCTTC. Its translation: CASSLRGDPSNEQFF.

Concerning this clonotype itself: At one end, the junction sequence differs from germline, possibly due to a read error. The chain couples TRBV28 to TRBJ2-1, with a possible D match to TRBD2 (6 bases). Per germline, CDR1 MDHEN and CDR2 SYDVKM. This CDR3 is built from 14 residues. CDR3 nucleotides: TGTGCCGGCAGTCGGGGGAGCCTGAACAATGAGCAGTTCTTC. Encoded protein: CAGSRGSLNNEQFF.

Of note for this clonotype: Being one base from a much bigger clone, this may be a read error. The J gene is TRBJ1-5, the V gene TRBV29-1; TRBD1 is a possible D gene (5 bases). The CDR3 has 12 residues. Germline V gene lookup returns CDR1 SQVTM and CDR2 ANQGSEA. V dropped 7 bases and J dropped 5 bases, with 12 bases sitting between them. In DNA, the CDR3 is TGCAGCGCGGGGGGGGGGGATCAGCCCCAGCATTTT. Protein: CSAGGGDQPQHF. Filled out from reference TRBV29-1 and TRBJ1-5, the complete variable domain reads SAVISQKPSRDICQRGTSLTIQCQVDSQVTMMFWYRQQPGQSLTLIATANQGSEATYESGFVIDKFPISRPNLTFSTLTVSNMSPEDSSIYLCSAGGGDQPQHFGDGTRLSIL.

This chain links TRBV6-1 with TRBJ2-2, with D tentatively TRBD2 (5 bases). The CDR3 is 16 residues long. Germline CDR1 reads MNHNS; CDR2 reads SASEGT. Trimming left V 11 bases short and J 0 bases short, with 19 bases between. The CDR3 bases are TGTGCCTGTCAACGGCTAGCCTTAACGAACACCGGGGAGCTGTTTTTT. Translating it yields CACQRLALTNTGELFF.

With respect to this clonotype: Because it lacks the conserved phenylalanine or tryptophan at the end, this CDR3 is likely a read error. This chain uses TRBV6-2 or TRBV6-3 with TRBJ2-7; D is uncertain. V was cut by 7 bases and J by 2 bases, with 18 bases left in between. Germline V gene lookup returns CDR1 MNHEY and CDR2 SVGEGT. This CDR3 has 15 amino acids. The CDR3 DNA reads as TGTGCCAGCATATACCCGCCCGACACAACCTACGAGCAGTACATC. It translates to CASIYPPDTTYEQYI.

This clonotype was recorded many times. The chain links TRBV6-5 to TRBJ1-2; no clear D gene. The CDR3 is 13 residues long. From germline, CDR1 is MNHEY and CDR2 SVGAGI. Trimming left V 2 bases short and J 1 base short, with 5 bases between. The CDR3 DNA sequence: TGTGCCAGCAGTTACGAGGTTAACTATGGCTACACCTTC. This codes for CASSYEVNYGYTF.

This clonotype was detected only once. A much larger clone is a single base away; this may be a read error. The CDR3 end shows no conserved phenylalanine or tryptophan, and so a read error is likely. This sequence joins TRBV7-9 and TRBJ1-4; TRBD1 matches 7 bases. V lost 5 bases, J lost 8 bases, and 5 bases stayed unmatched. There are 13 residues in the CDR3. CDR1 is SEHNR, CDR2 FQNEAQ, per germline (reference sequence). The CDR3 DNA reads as TGTGCCAGCAGCCCACAGGGGAAGGAAAAACTGTTTCTT. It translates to CASSPQGKEKLFL.

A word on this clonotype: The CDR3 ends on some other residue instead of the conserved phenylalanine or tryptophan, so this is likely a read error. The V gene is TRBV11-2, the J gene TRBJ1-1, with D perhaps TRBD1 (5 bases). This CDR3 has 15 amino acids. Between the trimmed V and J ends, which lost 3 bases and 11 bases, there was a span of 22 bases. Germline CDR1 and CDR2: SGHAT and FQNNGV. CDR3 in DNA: TGTGCCAGCAGCTTCAGTCAGCACAGGACCTCGGGGGCTTTCTCT. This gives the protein CASSFSQHRTSGAFS.

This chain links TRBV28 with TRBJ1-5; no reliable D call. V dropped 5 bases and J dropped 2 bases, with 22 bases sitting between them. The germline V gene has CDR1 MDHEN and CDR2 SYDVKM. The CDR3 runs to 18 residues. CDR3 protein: CASSPPGGAIYGNQPQHF. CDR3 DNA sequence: TGTGCCAGCAGTCCCCCCGGAGGAGCCATCTATGGCAATCAGCCCCAGCATTTT.

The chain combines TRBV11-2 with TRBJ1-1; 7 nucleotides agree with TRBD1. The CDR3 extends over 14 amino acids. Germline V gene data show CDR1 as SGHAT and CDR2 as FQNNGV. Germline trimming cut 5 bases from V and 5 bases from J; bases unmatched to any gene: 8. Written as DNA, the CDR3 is TGTGCCAGCAGCATAGCGGACAGGAGGACTGAAGCTTTCTTT. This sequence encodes CASSIADRRTEAFF.

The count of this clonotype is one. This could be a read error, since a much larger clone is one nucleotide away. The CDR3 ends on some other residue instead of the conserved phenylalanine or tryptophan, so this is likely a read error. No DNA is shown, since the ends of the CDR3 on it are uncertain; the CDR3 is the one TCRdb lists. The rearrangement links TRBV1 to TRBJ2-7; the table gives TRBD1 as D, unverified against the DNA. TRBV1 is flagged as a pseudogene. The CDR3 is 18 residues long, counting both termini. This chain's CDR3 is CTSSQDRQGQGDPYEQYL.

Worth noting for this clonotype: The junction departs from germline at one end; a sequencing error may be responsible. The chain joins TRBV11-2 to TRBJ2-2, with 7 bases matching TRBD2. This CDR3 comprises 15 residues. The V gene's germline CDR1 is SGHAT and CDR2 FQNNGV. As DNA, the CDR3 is TGTACCAGCAGCCCCCTCCGACTAGCTTCAGGGGAGCTGTTTTTT. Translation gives CTSSPLRLASGELFF.

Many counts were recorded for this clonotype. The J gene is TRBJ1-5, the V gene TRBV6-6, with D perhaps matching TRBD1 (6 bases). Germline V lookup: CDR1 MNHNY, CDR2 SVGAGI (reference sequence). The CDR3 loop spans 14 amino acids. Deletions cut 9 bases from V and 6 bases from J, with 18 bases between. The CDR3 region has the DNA TGTGCCAGTACCCGGACGGGCAGGGGTCAGCCCCAGCATTTT. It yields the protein CASTRTGRGQPQHF.

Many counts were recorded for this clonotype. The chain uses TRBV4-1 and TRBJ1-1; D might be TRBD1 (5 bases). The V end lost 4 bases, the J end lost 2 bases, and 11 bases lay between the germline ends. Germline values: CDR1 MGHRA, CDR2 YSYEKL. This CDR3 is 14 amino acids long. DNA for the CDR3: TGCGCCAGCAGCCCAGGGACCGGTAACACTGAAGCTTTCTTT. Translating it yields CASSPGTGNTEAFF.

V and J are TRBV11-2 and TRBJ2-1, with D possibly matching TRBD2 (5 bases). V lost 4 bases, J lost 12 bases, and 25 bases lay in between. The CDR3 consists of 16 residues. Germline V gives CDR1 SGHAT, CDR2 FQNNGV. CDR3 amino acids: CASSSAQSAGLPVQFF. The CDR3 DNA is TGTGCCAGCAGCTCTGCTCAATCTGCGGGCCTACCGGTGCAGTTCTTC.

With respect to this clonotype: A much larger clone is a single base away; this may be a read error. CDR3 in amino acids: CSVEDRVGYEQHF. In DNA, the CDR3 is TGCAGCGTTGAAGACAGGGTTGGTTACGAGCAGCACTTC. This chain uses TRBV29-1 with TRBJ2-7; D is possibly TRBD1 (5 bases). The length of the CDR3 is 13 residues. Germline CDR1 is SQVTM and CDR2 is ANQGSEA.

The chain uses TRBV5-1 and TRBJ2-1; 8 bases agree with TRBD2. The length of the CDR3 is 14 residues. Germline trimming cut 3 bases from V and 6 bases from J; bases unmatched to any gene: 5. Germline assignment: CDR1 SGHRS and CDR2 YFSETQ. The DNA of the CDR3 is TGCGCCAGCAGCTCCGGGCTAGCGGGCAATGAGCAGTTCTTC. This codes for CASSSGLAGNEQFF.

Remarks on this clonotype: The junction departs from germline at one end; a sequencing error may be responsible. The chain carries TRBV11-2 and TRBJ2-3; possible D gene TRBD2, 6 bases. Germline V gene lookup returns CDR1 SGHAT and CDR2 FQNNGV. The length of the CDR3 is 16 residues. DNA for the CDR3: TGTGCCAGCAGCCCCTGGGTAGTGGGAGGTGCAGATAGGCAGTATTTT. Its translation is CASSPWVVGGADRQYF.

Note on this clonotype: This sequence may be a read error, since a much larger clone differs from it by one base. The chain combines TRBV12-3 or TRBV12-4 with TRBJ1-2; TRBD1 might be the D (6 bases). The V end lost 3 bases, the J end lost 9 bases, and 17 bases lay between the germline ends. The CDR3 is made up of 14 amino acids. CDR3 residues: CASSFTDSTPCYTF. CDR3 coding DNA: TGTGCCAGCAGTTTTACGGACAGTACGCCTTGCTACACCTTC.

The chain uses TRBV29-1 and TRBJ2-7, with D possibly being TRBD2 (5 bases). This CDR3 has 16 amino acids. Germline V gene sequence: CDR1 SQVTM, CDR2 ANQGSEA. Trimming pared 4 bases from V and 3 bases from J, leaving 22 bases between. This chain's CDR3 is CSVVRTRGRPYYEQYF. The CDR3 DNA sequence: TGCAGCGTTGTTCGAACTAGAGGGAGACCTTACTACGAGCAGTACTTC.

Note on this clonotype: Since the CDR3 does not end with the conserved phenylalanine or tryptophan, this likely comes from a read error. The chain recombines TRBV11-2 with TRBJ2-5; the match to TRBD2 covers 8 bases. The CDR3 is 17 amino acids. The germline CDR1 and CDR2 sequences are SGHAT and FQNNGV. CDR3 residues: CAGSLVPSGSIEGTQYL. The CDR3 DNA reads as TGTGCCGGCAGCTTAGTTCCCAGCGGGAGCATCGAGGGGACCCAGTACTTA.